This T cell receptor (beta chain) was obtained from a study of regulatory T cells in long-lasting Graves disease. Across the study: The term persistent Graves' disease signified upward of 5 years on antithyroid drugs with positive TSH receptor antibodies.

The time point was: persistent/refractory GD, antithyroid drugs over 5 years with positive TRAb. Researchers made the TCR library from RNA that was extracted from PBMCs. In this cohort, patients came from an endocrinology department located in Xi'an, China. The CDR3 is made up of 13 amino acids. The V gene's germline CDR1 is LNHNV and CDR2 YYDKDF (reference sequence). V was pared by 9 bases and J by 0 bases, with 8 bases between. In this sample, this clonotype turned up many times. Its antigen is still unknown. General observations from the study: Favored usage of TRBV28, TRBJ1-2 and TRBJ2-5 was recorded in persistent disease. Comparison showed that persistent patients shared more public clonotypes (roughly 2,700) than new patients (966).

For TCR beta, libraries came from iRepertoire HTBI primers and Arm-PCR of CDR3 regions. TCRdb re-analysed the multiplex PCR reads in MiXCR, keeping a single row per CDR3 protein. In the table there are around 400,000 distinct CDR3 sequences, 20% to 25% of which are singletons. The TCR originated in a female donor with Graves disease. The sample was peripheral blood mononuclear cells (PBMCs), taken when the disease was refractory, from a patient treated with antithyroid drugs. The chain joins TRBV15 to TRBJ1-4, with no clear D. The CDR3 DNA follows: TGTGCCACGAGGCCAGCAACTAATGAAAAACTGTTTTTT. Encoded protein: CATRPATNEKLFF.